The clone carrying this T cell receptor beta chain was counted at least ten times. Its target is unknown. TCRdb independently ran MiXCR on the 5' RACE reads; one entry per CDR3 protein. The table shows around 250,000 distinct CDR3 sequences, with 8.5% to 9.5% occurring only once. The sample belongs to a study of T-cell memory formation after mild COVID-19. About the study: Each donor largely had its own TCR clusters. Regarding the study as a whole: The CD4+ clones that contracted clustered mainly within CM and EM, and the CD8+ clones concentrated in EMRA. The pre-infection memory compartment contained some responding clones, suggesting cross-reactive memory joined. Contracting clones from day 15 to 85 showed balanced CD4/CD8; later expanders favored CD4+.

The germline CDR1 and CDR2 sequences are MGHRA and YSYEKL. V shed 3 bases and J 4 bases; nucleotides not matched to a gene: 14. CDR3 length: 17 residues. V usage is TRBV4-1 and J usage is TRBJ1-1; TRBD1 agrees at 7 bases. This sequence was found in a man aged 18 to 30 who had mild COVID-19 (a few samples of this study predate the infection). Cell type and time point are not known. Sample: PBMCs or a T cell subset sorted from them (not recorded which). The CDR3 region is CASSHEREGAWSTEAFF. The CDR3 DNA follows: TGCGCCAGCAGCCATGAAAGGGAGGGGGCTTGGAGCACTGAAGCTTTCTTT.